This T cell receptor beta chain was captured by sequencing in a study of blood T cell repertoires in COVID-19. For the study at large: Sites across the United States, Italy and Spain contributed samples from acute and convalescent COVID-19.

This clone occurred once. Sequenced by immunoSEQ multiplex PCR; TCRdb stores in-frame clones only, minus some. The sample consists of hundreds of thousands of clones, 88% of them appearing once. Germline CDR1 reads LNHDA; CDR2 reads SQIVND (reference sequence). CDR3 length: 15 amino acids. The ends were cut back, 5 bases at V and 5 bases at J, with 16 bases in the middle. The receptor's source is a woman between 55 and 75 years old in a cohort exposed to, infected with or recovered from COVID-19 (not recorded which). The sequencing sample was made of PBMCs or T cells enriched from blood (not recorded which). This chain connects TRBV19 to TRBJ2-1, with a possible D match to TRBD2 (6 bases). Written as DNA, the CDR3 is TGTGCCAGTAGTCGTGGGACTTTGGGTGACAATGAGCAGTTCTTC. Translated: CASSRGTLGDNEQFF.